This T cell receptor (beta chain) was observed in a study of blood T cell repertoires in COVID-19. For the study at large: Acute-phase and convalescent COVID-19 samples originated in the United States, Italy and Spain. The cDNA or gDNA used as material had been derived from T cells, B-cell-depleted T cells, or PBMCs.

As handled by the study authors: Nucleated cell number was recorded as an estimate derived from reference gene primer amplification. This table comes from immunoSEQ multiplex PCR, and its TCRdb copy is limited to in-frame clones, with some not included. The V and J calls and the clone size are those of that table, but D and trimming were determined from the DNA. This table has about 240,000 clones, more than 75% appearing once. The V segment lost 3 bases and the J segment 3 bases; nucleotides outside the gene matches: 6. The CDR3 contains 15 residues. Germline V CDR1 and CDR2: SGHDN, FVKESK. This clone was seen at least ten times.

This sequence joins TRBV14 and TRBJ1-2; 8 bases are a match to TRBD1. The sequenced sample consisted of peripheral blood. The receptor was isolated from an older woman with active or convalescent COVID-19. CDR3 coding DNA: TGTGCCAGCAGCCATGGAACAGGGGGAGACTATGGCTACACCTTC. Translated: CASSHGTGGDYGYTF.